The entry that follows covers one T cell receptor beta chain sequence. This entry belongs to a study of TIL therapy for anti-PD-1-resistant metastatic lung cancer. Study background: Tumor harvest preceded PD-1/PD-L1 blockade, followed by nivolumab treatment.

This CDR3 has 16 residues. Sequencing used immunoSEQ v3. Method: immunoSEQ multiplex PCR; TCRdb's copy keeps in-frame clones and lacks some. The repertoire consists of under 15,000 clones, with roughly three quarters occurring once and the leading ten covering around 9.1%. As to time point: pre-treatment sample, taken before nivolumab and TIL therapy. Enrollment ran from late 2017 to early 2020. The sample in question was blood, obtained at baseline. V gene TRBV12-2 combines with J gene TRBJ1-5; TRBD1 reflects the table's D call only, with no check against the DNA. TRBV12-2 is tagged as a pseudogene. The receptor was derived from a person aged 25 to 80 with non-small cell lung cancer. CDR3 region: CASRLMTLYSNQPQHF. CDR3 nucleotide sequence: TGTGCAAGTCGCTTGATGACATTGTATAGCAATCAGCCCCAGCATTTT.